One and the same sample provided the 32 T cell receptor beta chains below, sequenced in a study of blood T cell repertoires in COVID-19. TCRdb's table, derived via immunoSEQ multiplex PCR, lists solely in-frame clones and lacks some. The sample has 150,000 to 160,000 clones, 65% to 90% seen once. The material sequenced was peripheral blood. All receptors derive from a woman aged 60-75 years with COVID-19, enrolled during active disease.

The rearrangement joins TRBV7-6 to TRBJ2-5; TRBD2 matches at 9 bases. V shed 5 bases and J 5 bases; nucleotides not matched to a gene: 18. Germline assignment: CDR1 SGHVS and CDR2 FNYEAQ. The CDR3 contains 18 residues. CDR3 amino acids: CASSPRTSVLLGVETQYF. Written as DNA, the CDR3 is TGTGCCAGCAGCCCCAGGACTAGCGTTCTACTAGGGGTGGAGACCCAGTACTTC.

V and J are TRBV30 and TRBJ1-5, with D uncertain. V lost 3 bases and J 2 bases, leaving 17 bases between the germline ends. Germline V gives CDR1 GTSNPN, CDR2 SVGIG (reference sequence). The CDR3 has 16 residues. CDR3 sequence reads: CAWRGPQGRGNQPQHF. The CDR3 DNA sequence: TGTGCCTGGAGAGGGCCCCAAGGGAGAGGCAATCAGCCCCAGCATTTT.

J is TRBJ2-5 and V is TRBV3-1 (or the pseudogene TRBV3-2); the match to TRBD1 covers 7 bases. Germline-derived CDR1 and CDR2 are LGHDT and YNNKEL (reference sequence). CDR3 length: 16 amino acids. With V trimmed by 3 bases and J by 3 bases, 10 bases remained unmatched. The CDR3 DNA reads as TGTGCCAGCAGCCAGCTTCAATTAACAGGGGAAGAGACCCAGTACTTC. Its translation is CASSQLQLTGEETQYF.

V and J are TRBV7-8 and TRBJ2-3; no definite D call. With 5 bases removed from V and 2 bases from J, the gap between germline ends came to 5 bases. The germline V gene encodes CDR1 SGHVS and CDR2 FQNEAQ. This CDR3 comprises 12 residues. The DNA of the CDR3 is TGTGCCAGCAGCCCCTACACAGATACGCAGTATTTT. It yields the protein CASSPYTDTQYF.

The chain carries TRBV11-2 and TRBJ1-5; 7 positions agree with TRBD1. The ends lost 4 bases at V and 6 bases at J; junction bases unmatched: 6. CDR1 is SGHAT and CDR2 is FQNNGV in the germline V gene. The CDR3 has 14 amino acids. CDR3 nucleotide sequence: TGTGCCAGCAGCTCCGACAGGGTGGGTCAGCCCCAGCATTTT. Its translation: CASSSDRVGQPQHF. The full variable domain, completed using reference TRBV11-2 and TRBJ1-5, is EAGVAQSPRYKIIEKRQSVAFWCNPISGHATLYWYQQILGQGPKLLIQFQNNGVVDDSQLPKDRFSAERLKGVDSTLKIQPAKLEDSAVYLCASSSDRVGQPQHFGDGTRLSIL.

This chain connects TRBV14 to TRBJ2-1; 7 bases line up with TRBD2. This CDR3 has 17 residues. Germline-derived CDR1 and CDR2 are SGHDN and FVKESK. J lost 8 bases, V lost 0 bases, and 13 bases had no gene match. The CDR3 DNA is TGTGCCAGCAGCCAAGATAGGGTGGGGGGGTCCTTGGATGAGCAGTTCTTC. Protein: CASSQDRVGGSLDEQFF.

The chain recombines TRBV5-5 with TRBJ2-7, with 11 bases identical to TRBD2. The CDR3 covers 15 residues. CDR1 is SGHKS and CDR2 is YYEKEE in the germline V gene (reference sequence). Germline trimming cut 4 bases from V and 3 bases from J; bases unmatched to any gene: 6. CDR3 sequence: CASSPSGGKNYEQYV. In DNA, the CDR3 is TGTGCCAGCAGCCCTAGCGGGGGGAAGAACTACGAGCAGTACGTC.

The table lists this clone with a few counts. This sequence joins TRBV28 and TRBJ1-5, with 9 bases aligning to TRBD1. Germline CDR1 MDHEN, CDR2 SYDVKM. The CDR3 contains 14 residues. V lost 6 bases to trimming and J lost 6 bases; unmatched junction nucleotides: 6. CDR3 DNA sequence: TGTGCCAGCAGCCAACAGGGGGCACGTCAGCCCCAGCATTTT. Its translation is CASSQQGARQPQHF. Together with reference TRBV28 and TRBJ1-5, the CDR3 gives the full variable domain: DVKVTQSSRYLVKRTGEKVFLECVQDMDHENMFWYRQDPGLGLRLIYFSYDVKMKEKGDIPEGYSVSREKKERFSLILESASTNQTSMYLCASSQQGARQPQHFGDGTRLSIL.

This chain connects TRBV2 to TRBJ2-3; D is perhaps TRBD2 (6 bases). Germline CDR1 reads SNHLY; CDR2 reads FYNNEI. V was cut by 4 bases and J by 0 bases, with 11 bases left in between. CDR3 length: 15 residues. CDR3 loop: CASSVGGLSTDTQYF. The CDR3 coding sequence is TGTGCCAGCAGTGTCGGCGGACTAAGCACAGATACGCAGTATTTT.

This chain connects TRBV10-2 to TRBJ1-5; TRBD1 agrees at 9 bases. Germline V lookup: CDR1 WSHSY, CDR2 SAAADI. V gave up 7 bases and J gave up 4 bases; unmatched junction bases: 8. This CDR3 spans 15 amino acids. The CDR3 protein is CASKEWTGDNQPQHF. CDR3 in DNA: TGCGCCAGCAAAGAGTGGACAGGGGATAATCAGCCCCAGCATTTT.

The rearrangement uses TRBV7-9 and TRBJ2-3; D possibly corresponds to TRBD1 (5 bases). The length of the CDR3 is 14 residues. The V end lost 2 bases, the J end lost 0 bases, and 6 bases lay between the germline ends. Looked up from germline, CDR1 is SEHNR and CDR2 is FQNEAQ (reference sequence). CDR3 nucleotides: TGTGCCAGCAGCTTACCAGGGAGCACAGATACGCAGTATTTT. Protein product: CASSLPGSTDTQYF.

The rearrangement joins TRBV7-9 to TRBJ1-6; D unclear. The CDR3 runs to 17 residues. The germline CDR1 and CDR2 sequences are SEHNR and FQNEAQ (reference sequence). V was shortened by 5 bases and J by 7 bases, with 21 bases between the two germline ends. The CDR3 is CASSRGWAADSNSPLHF. The CDR3, as DNA: TGTGCCAGCAGCCGAGGTTGGGCGGCGGACTCGAATTCACCCCTCCACTTT. The full variable domain, in which reference TRBV7-9 and TRBJ1-6 provide the parts outside the CDR3, is DTGVSQNPRHKITKRGQNVTFRCDPISEHNRLYWYRQTLGQGPEFLTYFQNEAQLEKSRLLSDRFSAERPKGSFSTLEIQRTEQGDSAMYLCASSRGWAADSNSPLHFGNGTRLTVT.

The chain recombines TRBV5-1 with TRBJ1-2, with no clear D. Trimming removed 3 bases from V and 5 bases from J, with 11 bases in between. The germline V gene has CDR1 SGHRS and CDR2 YFSETQ. The CDR3 spans 13 residues. The CDR3 protein is CASSSLGSYGYTF. As DNA, the CDR3 is TGCGCCAGCAGCTCCCTGGGGAGTTATGGCTACACCTTC.

The rearrangement joins TRBV2 to TRBJ1-2; D may be TRBD1 (6 bases). V was trimmed by 11 bases and J by 8 bases, leaving 18 bases between them. CDR3 length equals 12 residues. Per germline, CDR1 SNHLY and CDR2 FYNNEI. CDR3 nucleotides: TGTGCCGTAGGTGGGGGGGCTCGAGGCTACACCTTC. Its translation is CAVGGGARGYTF.

The sample holds a few counts of this clone. V and J are TRBV19 and TRBJ1-5; 9 bases agree with TRBD1. After removal of 6 bases from V and 2 bases from J, the junction contained 8 bases not matched to a gene. This CDR3 has 16 residues. CDR1 and CDR2 from the germline V gene are LNHDA and SQIVND (reference sequence). The DNA for the CDR3 is TGTGCCAGTAGGCTCTCGGGACAGGGCGGCAATCAGCCCCAGCATTTT. Protein sequence: CASRLSGQGGNQPQHF.

The chain uses TRBV5-6 and TRBJ1-2; 12 positions agree with TRBD1. V shed 4 bases, J shed 6 bases, and the junction held 4 bases outside the gene matches. The CDR3 contains 14 residues. CDR1 and CDR2 (germline): SGHDT, YYEEEE. As DNA, the CDR3 is TGTGCCAGCAGCCTGGGGACAGGGGGCAATGGCTACACCTTC. This sequence encodes CASSLGTGGNGYTF.

This chain uses TRBV11-2 with TRBJ2-3; D ambiguous. From germline, CDR1 is SGHAT and CDR2 FQNNGV. The length of the CDR3 is 11 residues. Trimming took off 5 bases at V and 5 bases at J, with 5 bases between the two ends. The CDR3 DNA sequence: TGTGCCAGCAGCCCCTTAGATACGCAGTATTTT. Residues: CASSPLDTQYF. Using reference TRBV11-2 and TRBJ2-3 for the parts outside the CDR3, the full variable domain is EAGVAQSPRYKIIEKRQSVAFWCNPISGHATLYWYQQILGQGPKLLIQFQNNGVVDDSQLPKDRFSAERLKGVDSTLKIQPAKLEDSAVYLCASSPLDTQYFGPGTRLTVL.

V and J are TRBV6-5 and TRBJ2-7; D is unclear. This CDR3 contains 13 residues. CDR1 MNHEY and CDR2 SVGAGI come from the germline V gene. Trimming removed 8 bases from V and 3 bases from J, with 14 bases in between. This CDR3 is CASQAGRIYEQYF. In DNA, the CDR3 is TGTGCCAGCCAGGCCGGCAGAATCTACGAGCAGTACTTC.

The V and J genes are TRBV5-1 and TRBJ1-2; TRBD1 matches 8 bases. The ends lost 3 bases at V and 2 bases at J; junction bases unmatched: 3. The germline gives CDR1 SGHRS, CDR2 YFSETQ. The CDR3 length is 14 residues. The CDR3 is CASSSRQGNYGYTF. In DNA form, the CDR3 reads TGCGCCAGCAGCTCCCGACAGGGGAACTATGGCTACACCTTC.

The J gene is TRBJ2-6, the V gene TRBV3-1 (or the pseudogene TRBV3-2); tentative D call: TRBD1 (6 bases). Trimming pared 5 bases from V and 0 bases from J, leaving 8 bases between. This CDR3 has 15 amino acids. Germline CDR1 reads LGHDT; CDR2 reads YNNKEL (reference sequence). CDR3 DNA: TGTGCCAGCAGCAGGGACATCTCTGGGGCCAACGTCCTGACTTTC. Its protein is CASSRDISGANVLTF.

This clone was observed a handful of times. This sequence joins TRBV19 and TRBJ1-5; TRBD1 matches at 7 bases. CDR1 and CDR2 (germline): LNHDA, SQIVND (reference sequence). V was pared by 5 bases and J by 7 bases, with 11 bases of the junction left unmatched. This CDR3 contains 15 residues. Written as DNA, the CDR3 is TGTGCCAGTAGTCCCAGACAGGGTCAGGGGCAGCCCCAGCATTTT. Protein product: CASSPRQGQGQPQHF.

This clone occurred a few times. This rearrangement joins TRBV9 to TRBJ1-3, with D hard to call. The length of the CDR3 is 14 residues. Trimming took 3 bases from V and 3 from J, leaving 10 bases between them. Germline CDR1 and CDR2: SGDLS and YYNGEE. The CDR3 loop reads CASSAELFGNTIYF. Here the CDR3 DNA reads TGTGCCAGCAGCGCCGAGCTTTTTGGAAACACCATATATTTT.

The CDR3 DNA reads TGTGCCATCAGTGCGAGGGCAGATTTTAATGAGCAGTTCTTC. Protein product: CAISARADFNEQFF. This rearrangement joins TRBV10-3 to TRBJ2-1; D is possibly TRBD2 (5 bases). CDR1 and CDR2 from the germline V gene are ENHRY and SYGVKD. CDR3 length equals 14 residues. Deletions cut 4 bases from V and 7 bases from J, with 14 bases between.

The count of this clone is one. The chain joins TRBV10-3 to TRBJ2-7, with D tentatively TRBD2 (5 bases). CDR3 length: 13 amino acids. Trimming pared 0 bases from V and 6 bases from J, leaving 9 bases between. CDR1 is ENHRY and CDR2 is SYGVKD in the germline V gene. The CDR3 sequence: CAISESGRREQYV. As DNA, the CDR3 is TGTGCCATCAGTGAGTCGGGGAGACGCGAGCAGTACGTC.

CDR3 in amino acids: CASSQVGLAGVTQYF. In DNA, the CDR3 is TGTGCCAGCAGCCAAGTCGGTCTAGCGGGAGTTACGCAGTATTTT. The chain links TRBV3-1 (or the pseudogene TRBV3-2) to TRBJ2-3; TRBD2 matches 10 bases. Germline V gene sequence: CDR1 LGHDT, CDR2 YNNKEL (reference sequence). Trimming cost V 1 base and J 8 bases; bases outside gene matches: 6. This CDR3 comprises 15 residues.

The V gene is TRBV11-2, the J gene TRBJ1-6, with TRBD1 identical over 9 bases. The ends lost 0 bases at V and 8 bases at J; junction bases unmatched: 5. CDR1 and CDR2 from the germline V gene are SGHAT and FQNNGV. The CDR3 length is 16 residues. CDR3 DNA: TGTGCCAGCAGCTTAGAGAGGGGACAGGGATATTCACCCCTCCACTTT. It encodes CASSLERGQGYSPLHF.

The rearrangement uses TRBV7-2 and TRBJ1-2; the D is unclear. From germline, CDR1 is SGHTA and CDR2 FQGNSA. The CDR3 contains 14 residues. Trimming stripped 2 bases from V and 8 bases from J, with 15 bases between. For the CDR3, the DNA is TGTGCCAGCAGCTTACAGCGGCTCGTTGGAGGCTACACCTTC. Translation: CASSLQRLVGGYTF. The full variable domain, rest sourced from reference TRBV7-2 and TRBJ1-2, is GAGVSQSPSNKVTEKGKDVELRCDPISGHTALYWYRQSLGQGLEFLIYFQGNSAPDKSGLPSDRFSAERTGGSVSTLTIQRTQQEDSAVYLCASSLQRLVGGYTFGSGTRLTVV.

This rearrangement joins TRBV2 to TRBJ1-1, with a possible D match to TRBD1 (6 bases). V lost 6 bases, J lost 2 bases, and 13 bases lay in between. Per the germline V gene, CDR1 is SNHLY and CDR2 is FYNNEI. The CDR3 consists of 14 residues. CDR3 bases: TGTGCCAGCAGGAGAAGGACAGATAACACTGAAGCTTTCTTT. Its translation: CASRRRTDNTEAFF. Together with reference TRBV2 and TRBJ1-1, the CDR3 gives the full variable domain: EPEVTQTPSHQVTQMGQEVILRCVPISNHLYFYWYRQILGQKVEFLVSFYNNEISEKSEIFDDQFSVERPDGSNFTLKIRSTKLEDSAMYFCASRRRTDNTEAFFGQGTRLTVV.

V and J are TRBV9 and TRBJ2-2; D might be TRBD2 (7 bases). The length of the CDR3 is 15 residues. Germline-derived CDR1 and CDR2 are SGDLS and YYNGEE. V lost 3 bases and J lost 4, with 13 bases in between. CDR3 bases: TGTGCCAGCAGCGACCGAGGGGGGGCCACCGGGGAGCTGTTTTTT. It encodes CASSDRGGATGELFF. Using reference TRBV9 and TRBJ2-2 for the parts outside the CDR3, the full variable domain is DSGVTQTPKHLITATGQRVTLRCSPRSGDLSVYWYQQSLDQGLQFLIQYYNGEERAKGNILERFSAQQFPDLHSELNLSSLELGDSALYFCASSDRGGATGELFFGEGSRLTVL.

This chain uses TRBV5-1 with TRBJ2-2, with 13 bases identical to TRBD2. Trimming removed 2 bases from V and 1 base from J; junction bases left unmatched: 5. Germline-derived CDR1 and CDR2 are SGHRS and YFSETQ. The CDR3 runs 18 residues. CDR3 sequence reads: CASSLPGLAGQNTGELFF. CDR3 DNA sequence: TGCGCCAGCAGCTTACCGGGACTAGCGGGGCAGAACACCGGGGAGCTGTTTTTT.

The chain links TRBV7-3 to TRBJ1-1; D not resolved. The CDR3 has 14 residues. V dropped 1 base and J dropped 3 bases, with 9 bases sitting between them. Per the germline V gene, CDR1 is SGHTA and CDR2 is FQGTGA. CDR3 amino acids: CASSLNPGYTEAFF. Written as DNA, the CDR3 is TGTGCCAGCAGCTTAAATCCGGGGTACACTGAAGCTTTCTTT. The full variable domain, in which reference TRBV7-3 and TRBJ1-1 provide the parts outside the CDR3, is GAGVSQTPSNKVTEKGKYVELRCDPISGHTALYWYRQSLGQGPEFLIYFQGTGAADDSGLPNDRFFAVRPEGSVSTLKIQRTERGDSAVYLCASSLNPGYTEAFFGQGTRLTVV.

V gene TRBV5-1 combines with J gene TRBJ2-1; D unclear. V was cut by 3 bases and J by 8 bases, with 18 bases left in between. The germline V gene has CDR1 SGHRS and CDR2 YFSETQ. This CDR3 has 15 residues. The CDR3 DNA reads TGCGCCAGCAGCTCTACCGGGTTAGGTGTCGATGAGCAGTTCTTC. Protein: CASSSTGLGVDEQFF.